These 32 T cell receptor beta chains originate from one sample sequenced in a study of CD4 T cells in relation to SARS-CoV-2 and coronaviruses. CD4+ T cells from unexposed donors were obtained before the COVID-19 pandemic (2011-2018). After approximately ten days of culture, CD4+ T cells were isolated. No antigen has been assigned to these receptors. Clones were sequenced by immunoSEQ multiplex PCR, and TCRdb holds only the in-frame ones, with some missing. Of roughly 25,000 clones listed, about 77% are singletons. Sequencing used CD4+ T cells from PBMCs, cultured in vitro. The receptors stem from a human donor in good health.

V is TRBV27 and J is TRBJ2-3; 8 bases align to TRBD2. V dropped 3 bases and J dropped 0; count of bases not matched to a gene: 5. CDR1 and CDR2 from the germline V gene are MNHEY and SMNVEV (reference sequence). The CDR3 has 16 residues. The CDR3 DNA reads TGTGCCAGCAGTTTTAACGGGAGGGTAAGCACAGATACGCAGTATTTT. Its translation is CASSFNGRVSTDTQYF.

The chain employs TRBV7-7 and TRBJ2-3; 11 bases align to TRBD1. In germline, CDR1 is SSHAT, CDR2 FNYEAQ (reference sequence). Unmatched junction bases numbered 2, after V lost 5 bases and J lost 1 base. This CDR3 comprises 15 residues. The CDR3 DNA is TGTGCCAGCAGCACGGGACAGGGGGGCACAGATACGCAGTATTTT. Translated: CASSTGQGGTDTQYF.

The chain recombines TRBV5-1 with TRBJ1-1; the match to TRBD1 covers 12 bases. The V gene end was trimmed by 9 bases and the J gene end by 0 bases; junction bases not matched to a gene: 6. The V gene's germline CDR1 is SGHRS and CDR2 YFSETQ. The CDR3 runs to 15 residues. CDR3 protein: CATWGTGGMNTEAFF. The CDR3 bases are TGCGCCACCTGGGGGACAGGGGGCATGAACACTGAAGCTTTCTTT.

This chain connects TRBV6-5 to TRBJ1-3; D might be TRBD1 (6 bases). The germline gives CDR1 MNHEY, CDR2 SVGAGI. V was trimmed by 8 bases and J by 0 bases, leaving 8 bases between them. The CDR3 spans 13 residues. This CDR3 is CASRDTSGNTIYF. CDR3 nucleotides: TGTGCCAGCCGGGACACCTCTGGAAACACCATATATTTT.

V usage is TRBV3-1 (or the pseudogene TRBV3-2) and J usage is TRBJ2-5, with 7 bases lining up with TRBD2. V was clipped by 1 base and J by 5 bases; unmatched bases: 7. This CDR3 is built from 15 residues. CDR1 LGHDT and CDR2 YNNKEL come from the germline V gene (reference sequence). Here the CDR3 reads CASSQGLGGVETQYF. The CDR3 DNA is TGTGCCAGCAGCCAAGGCCTGGGGGGGGTGGAGACCCAGTACTTC.

This chain joins TRBV6-5 and TRBJ2-7; perhaps TRBD1 as D (5 bases). Germline V gene data show CDR1 as MNHEY and CDR2 as SVGAGI. This CDR3 region has 15 residues. V lost 0 bases, J lost 3 bases, and 12 bases lay in between. The CDR3: CASSYSPRVHYEQYF. The CDR3 nucleotides read TGTGCCAGCAGTTACTCGCCCAGGGTGCACTACGAGCAGTACTTC.

The V and J genes are TRBV4-1 and TRBJ2-7; 7 bases are shared with TRBD2. The V gene's germline CDR1 is MGHRA and CDR2 YSYEKL. Trimming cost V 2 bases and J 2 bases; bases outside gene matches: 6. There are 15 residues in the CDR3. In DNA form, the CDR3 reads TGCGCCAGCAGCCAAAGGTCTAGCGGACCCTACGAGCAGTACTTC. It encodes CASSQRSSGPYEQYF.

The chain carries TRBV6-5 and TRBJ1-6, with D perhaps TRBD1 (6 bases). The V and J ends lost 6 bases and 6 bases respectively, with 12 bases between them. Germline V gene data show CDR1 as MNHEY and CDR2 as SVGAGI. The CDR3 contains 14 residues. As DNA, the CDR3 is TGTGCCAGCAGGACCATAGGGGGTAATTCACCCCTCCACTTT. Its translation is CASRTIGGNSPLHF.

The chain uses TRBV5-6 and TRBJ2-7; TRBD1 matches at 7 bases. V shed 4 bases and J 0 bases; nucleotides not matched to a gene: 7. Germline values: CDR1 SGHDT, CDR2 YYEEEE. This CDR3 region has 15 residues. CDR3 DNA sequence: TGTGCCAGCAGCCCGGGACAGCCCAGCTCCTACGAGCAGTACTTC. As protein: CASSPGQPSSYEQYF.

This clone has just one count. The chain couples TRBV5-1 to TRBJ2-5, with TRBD2 matching 9 bases. This CDR3 region has 15 residues. Germline CDR1 is SGHRS and CDR2 is YFSETQ. Trimming removed 0 bases from V and 4 bases from J; junction bases left unmatched: 4. In DNA, the CDR3 is TGCGCCAGCAGCTTGGTAGCGGGAGCAGTAGAGACCCAGTACTTC. It encodes CASSLVAGAVETQYF. The variable domain in full, with the rest retrieved from reference TRBV5-1 and TRBJ2-5, is KAGVTQTPRYLIKTRGQQVTLSCSPISGHRSVSWYQQTPGQGLQFLFEYFSETQRNKGNFPGRFSGRQFSNSRSEMNVSTLELGDSALYLCASSLVAGAVETQYFGPGTRLLVL.

V and J are TRBV3-1 (or the pseudogene TRBV3-2) and TRBJ2-1; D unclear. The CDR3 contains 20 residues. Trimming pared 0 bases from V and 2 bases from J, leaving 23 bases between. Germline V gene sequence: CDR1 LGHDT, CDR2 YNNKEL (reference sequence). The CDR3 loop is CASSQDSSLRLPAPYNEQFF. The CDR3 nucleotides are TGTGCCAGCAGCCAAGACTCATCCCTCAGACTCCCGGCCCCCTACAATGAGCAGTTCTTC.

This chain links TRBV11-2 with TRBJ2-1; 10 bases match TRBD2. The CDR3 loop spans 14 amino acids. The ends lost 6 bases at V and 7 bases at J; junction bases unmatched: 6. Per the germline V gene, CDR1 is SGHAT and CDR2 is FQNNGV. The CDR3 nucleotides are TGTGCCAGCAGTTTAAGCGGGGGGGTGAATGAGCAGTTCTTC. Its translation is CASSLSGGVNEQFF.

This clone was counted between two and nine times. The chain couples TRBV6-2 or TRBV6-3 to TRBJ1-4; 8 bases are shared with TRBD1. V shed 5 bases and J 8 bases; nucleotides not matched to a gene: 10. CDR1 MNHEY and CDR2 SVGEGT come from the germline V gene. This CDR3 is 15 amino acids long. CDR3 residues: CASSQGQGIHEKLFF. The CDR3 nucleotides are TGTGCCAGCAGTCAAGGACAGGGCATACACGAAAAACTGTTTTTT.

V usage is TRBV14 and J usage is TRBJ1-2; possibly TRBD1 for D (5 bases). There are 13 residues in the CDR3. The V gene's germline CDR1 is SGHDN and CDR2 FVKESK. V was shortened by 0 bases and J by 5 bases, with 7 bases between the two germline ends. CDR3 loop: CASSQDAGYGYTF. The CDR3 DNA follows: TGTGCCAGCAGCCAAGACGCAGGGTATGGCTACACCTTC.

The gene calls are TRBV28 and TRBJ1-3; 10 nucleotides line up with TRBD1. Germline CDR1 MDHEN, CDR2 SYDVKM. The CDR3 is made up of 17 amino acids. The V segment lost 6 bases and the J segment 0 bases; nucleotides outside the gene matches: 8. The CDR3 DNA is TGTGCCAGCAGAACCCGGGACAGGGGCCCCTCTGGAAACACCATATATTTT. It yields the protein CASRTRDRGPSGNTIYF.

This sequence joins TRBV18 and TRBJ2-1, with unresolved D. The CDR3 spans 17 residues. Between the trimmed V and J ends, which lost 0 bases and 2 bases, there was a span of 14 bases. CDR1 KGHSH and CDR2 LQKENI come from the germline V gene. The CDR3 spells CASSPPLVSKTYNEQFF. The CDR3 nucleotides are TGTGCCAGCTCACCACCGCTTGTCTCAAAAACCTACAATGAGCAGTTCTTC.

V gene TRBV7-2 combines with J gene TRBJ2-3; 9 nucleotides match TRBD2. Germline lookup yields CDR1 SGHTA and CDR2 FQGNSA. With 1 base clipped from V and 4 bases from J, the junction kept 6 bases outside the gene matches. The CDR3 sequence is 16 residues long. The CDR3: CASSLVIAGGPDTQYF. CDR3 DNA sequence: TGTGCCAGCAGCTTAGTAATTGCGGGGGGGCCAGATACGCAGTATTTT.

This clone was picked up a small number of times. The J gene is TRBJ2-1, the V gene TRBV3-1 (or the pseudogene TRBV3-2); D may be TRBD2 (5 bases). This CDR3 spans 15 amino acids. V dropped 5 bases and J dropped 3 bases, with 14 bases sitting between them. From germline, CDR1 is LGHDT and CDR2 YNNKEL (reference sequence). In DNA form, the CDR3 reads TGTGCCAGCAGCTCGACCGGAGGTGACTACAATGAGCAGTTCTTC. Translated: CASSSTGGDYNEQFF.

The chain employs TRBV28 and TRBJ2-4; TRBD2 aligns across 16 bases. Germline V gene sequence: CDR1 MDHEN, CDR2 SYDVKM. The CDR3 is 19 residues long. The V segment lost 5 bases and the J segment 1 base; nucleotides outside the gene matches: 8. The CDR3 DNA follows: TGTGCCAGCAGTCATCCGGGACTAGCGGGGGGGGCCGCCAAAAACATTCAGTACTTC. Its translation is CASSHPGLAGGAAKNIQYF.

V is TRBV2 and J is TRBJ2-7; 9 positions match TRBD2. This CDR3 spans 14 amino acids. Trimming removed 5 bases from V and 1 base from J; junction bases left unmatched: 3. Germline CDR1 is SNHLY and CDR2 is FYNNEI. CDR3 nucleotides: TGTGCCAGCAGTCGCGGGAGGGCATCCTACGAGCAGTACTTC. Amino acids: CASSRGRASYEQYF.

The V and J genes are TRBV19 and TRBJ1-2, with D possibly matching TRBD1 (6 bases). V lost 4 bases, J lost 5 bases, and 14 bases lay in between. This CDR3 is 14 amino acids long. Germline CDR1 LNHDA, CDR2 SQIVND (reference sequence). CDR3 residues: CASSKSSDRYGYTF. CDR3 in DNA: TGTGCCAGTAGTAAGAGCTCGGACAGATATGGCTACACCTTC.

The table lists this clone with a few counts. The rearrangement uses TRBV7-9 and TRBJ1-3; D might be TRBD1 (6 bases). Germline lookup yields CDR1 SEHNR and CDR2 FQNEAQ (reference sequence). There are 16 residues in the CDR3. The V and J ends lost 5 bases and 4 bases respectively, with 18 bases between them. As DNA, the CDR3 is TGTGCCAGCAGCCGGGTCGGGGGCCAGGGAGGAAACACCATATATTTT. This encodes CASSRVGGQGGNTIYF. Supplemented by reference TRBV7-9 and TRBJ1-3, the full variable domain reads DTGVSQNPRHKITKRGQNVTFRCDPISEHNRLYWYRQTLGQGPEFLTYFQNEAQLEKSRLLSDRFSAERPKGSFSTLEIQRTEQGDSAMYLCASSRVGGQGGNTIYFGEGSWLTVV.

The chain recombines TRBV3-1 (or the pseudogene TRBV3-2) with TRBJ2-1, with 10 nucleotides matching TRBD2. The germline V gene has CDR1 LGHDT and CDR2 YNNKEL (reference sequence). The CDR3 runs 16 residues. The V gene end was trimmed by 3 bases and the J gene end by 6 bases; junction bases not matched to a gene: 8. This CDR3 reads CASSQIAGLASNEQFF. The CDR3 bases are TGTGCCAGCAGCCAGATTGCGGGACTAGCGTCCAATGAGCAGTTCTTC.

The chain is built from TRBV4-1 and TRBJ2-3; 7 bases are a match to TRBD1. The CDR3 sequence is 13 residues long. V lost 5 bases and J lost 4; bases outside the gene matches: 3. Germline V CDR1 and CDR2: MGHRA, YSYEKL. The CDR3 DNA sequence: TGCGCCAGCAGCTTAACAGGGGCAGATACGCAGTATTTT. Translating it yields CASSLTGADTQYF.

This rearrangement joins TRBV5-5 to TRBJ2-7; a weak D match, TRBD1 (5 bases). Germline assignment: CDR1 SGHKS and CDR2 YYEKEE (reference sequence). CDR3 length: 14 residues. V dropped 6 bases and J dropped 2 bases, with 15 bases sitting between them. CDR3 region: CASNPLVQAYEQYF. As DNA, the CDR3 is TGTGCCAGCAACCCTCTCGTACAGGCCTACGAGCAGTACTTC.

This chain joins TRBV4-3 and TRBJ1-4; possible D gene TRBD1, 5 bases. Germline loops: CDR1 LGHNA, CDR2 YSLEER. The CDR3 spans 17 residues. V was trimmed by 3 bases and J by 0 bases, leaving 14 bases between them. CDR3 coding DNA: TGCGCCAGCAGCCAGGTGGGGCAGGCATCAACTAATGAAAAACTGTTTTTT. Its protein is CASSQVGQASTNEKLFF.

This chain connects TRBV7-2 to TRBJ2-5; no definite D call. V was clipped by 2 bases and J by 2 bases, with 9 bases between them. The CDR3 sequence is 14 residues long. The V gene's germline CDR1 is SGHTA and CDR2 FQGNSA. The CDR3 protein is CASSLPLGQETQYF. The DNA of the CDR3 is TGTGCCAGCAGCTTACCCCTTGGGCAAGAGACCCAGTACTTC.

The CDR3 DNA reads as TGTGCCAGCAGCTTAGCTGCGGCGGGAGGGCAAAGGGAGCAGTTCTTC. Translating gives CASSLAAAGGQREQFF. This chain connects TRBV11-1 to TRBJ2-1, with 9 bases fitting TRBD2. The junction had 10 bases not matched to a gene; V was cut back by 0 bases and J by 10 bases. The CDR3 consists of 16 residues. Germline CDR1 and CDR2: SGHAT and FQDESV (reference sequence).

J is TRBJ2-1 and V is TRBV5-1; 10 bases agree with TRBD2. Germline V gene lookup returns CDR1 SGHRS and CDR2 YFSETQ. Trimming at V came to 0 bases and at J to 7 bases, leaving 7 bases not matched to a gene. The CDR3 loop spans 16 amino acids. CDR3 region: CASSLALISGGNEQFF. DNA of the CDR3: TGCGCCAGCAGCTTGGCTTTGATTAGCGGGGGGAATGAGCAGTTCTTC.

The gene calls are TRBV3-1 (or the pseudogene TRBV3-2) and TRBJ1-3, with TRBD1 as a possible D gene (5 bases). The germline V gene encodes CDR1 LGHDT and CDR2 YNNKEL (reference sequence). V was trimmed by 5 bases and J by 0 bases, leaving 11 bases between them. CDR3 length equals 15 residues. The CDR3 loop is CASSSDRLSGNTIYF. The CDR3 coding sequence is TGTGCCAGCAGCTCCGACAGACTCTCTGGAAACACCATATATTTT.

The rearrangement uses TRBV6-5 and TRBJ1-1; 10 nucleotides align to TRBD1. The CDR3 contains 15 residues. The junction had 9 bases not matched to a gene; V was cut back by 4 bases and J by 7 bases. CDR1 is MNHEY, CDR2 SVGAGI, per germline. CDR3 amino acids: CASSSRTGGIVEAFF. For the CDR3, the DNA is TGTGCCAGCAGTTCCCGGACAGGGGGTATAGTTGAAGCTTTCTTT.

The V and J genes are TRBV7-2 and TRBJ1-2, with D perhaps TRBD1 (5 bases). The CDR3 contains 13 residues. Trimming shortened V by 4 bases and J by 5 bases, and 11 bases separated the two germline ends. Germline V gene data show CDR1 as SGHTA and CDR2 as FQGNSA. This CDR3 reads CASSSPGLYGYTF. The CDR3 region has the DNA TGTGCCAGCAGCTCTCCGGGGCTTTATGGCTACACCTTC.